The clone carrying this TCR beta chain was detected only a few times. The sample belongs to a study of T cell repertoires in cytomegalovirus infection. Study-wide background: Both CMV infection and a matching HLA type were indicated by public TCR beta signatures.

The CDR3 totals 15 residues. Trimming removed 3 bases at V and 0 bases at J, with 10 bases between. CDR1 and CDR2 from the germline V gene are SGDLS and YYNGEE. One entry per CDR3 protein, called by TCRdb with MiXCR from the reads. The table shows over 450,000 distinct CDR3 sequences, with approximately 10% occurring only once. The receptor comes from a human donor in good health (CMV status not recorded). Some clones in this sample may be carry-over from other donors' samples. V gene TRBV9 combines with J gene TRBJ2-1; perhaps TRBD1 as D (5 bases). Sequencing used PBMCs. The CDR3 spells CASSADKPSYNEQFF. In DNA form, the CDR3 reads TGTGCCAGCAGCGCGGACAAGCCCTCCTACAATGAGCAGTTCTTC.